This T cell receptor (beta chain) stems from a study of T cells of healthy individuals. CDR1 and CDR2 from the germline V gene are LGHDT and YNNKEL (reference sequence). The V gene lost 4 bases and the J gene lost 0 bases, with 10 bases spanning the gap. This CDR3 is 14 amino acids long. This clonotype was seen only a few times. MiXCR, run by TCRdb on the 5' RACE reads, gives a single entry per CDR3 protein. Of 90,000 to 100,000 distinct CDR3 sequences listed, about 16% are singletons. This sequence joins TRBV3-1 and TRBJ2-7, with a possible D match to TRBD2 (5 bases). The receptor was derived from a human donor in good health. The CDR3 here is CASSLNGDSYEQYF. CDR3 in DNA: TGTGCCAGCAGCCTGAACGGGGACTCCTACGAGCAGTACTTC.